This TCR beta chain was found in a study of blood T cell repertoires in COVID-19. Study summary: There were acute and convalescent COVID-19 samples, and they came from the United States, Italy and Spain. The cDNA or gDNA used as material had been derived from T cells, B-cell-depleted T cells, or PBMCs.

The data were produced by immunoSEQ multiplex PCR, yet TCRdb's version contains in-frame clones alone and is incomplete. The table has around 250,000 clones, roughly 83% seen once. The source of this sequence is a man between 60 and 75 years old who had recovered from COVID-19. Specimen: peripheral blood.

Written as DNA, the CDR3 is TGTGCCAGCAGGGAAGGGAGTACTTCTGAAGCTTTCTTT. Its translation: CASREGSTSEAFF. This chain links TRBV9 with TRBJ1-1; D unresolved. Germline assignment: CDR1 SGDLS and CDR2 YYNGEE. With 5 bases removed from V and 6 bases from J, the gap between germline ends came to 14 bases. The CDR3 has 13 residues.